The 10 T cell receptor beta chains presented below share a single source sample, sequenced in a study of T-cell reconstitution after alpha-beta-depleted transplantation in children listed by TCRdb under 2016. The library came from PCR. Sequencing instrument: Illumina HiSeq 2500. To normalize quantification of the TCRbeta repertoire, the TCR libraries were built with molecular barcoding that relied on unique molecular identifiers. The raw public reads went through TCRdb reprocessing: fastp at Q25, MiXCR clone calling, in-frame beta chains kept. CDR3 protein sequences are deduplicated, and each keeps its most common genes and DNA. This sample holds around 94,000 distinct CDR3 sequences; about 7.5% were observed only once. The top ten clones comprise less than 20% of the sample. Sample treatment or condition, as interpreted from the label and publication: allogeneic hematopoietic cell transplantation with graft depleted of TCRalphabeta T cells and CD19 B cells.

The sequencing here drew on PBMCs, taken before TCRalphabeta/CD19-depleted stem cell transplant. These receptor sequences come from a boy between 2 and 10 years old with acute lymphoblastic leukemia, due to receive a stem cell transplant.

In its sample, this clonotype ranks as medium-sized (0.01 to 0.1%). V and J are TRBV7-2 and TRBJ1-1, with 10 bases aligning to TRBD1. The CDR3 loop spans 16 amino acids. Germline CDR1 SGHTA, CDR2 FQGNSA. J gave up 1 base and V 5 bases, and 7 bases lay outside the gene matches. CDR3 sequence (DNA): TGTGCCAGCAGCCCCGGGACAGGGGTCGGGAACACTGAAGCTTTCTTT. Translated, it gives CASSPGTGVGNTEAFF.

This rearrangement joins TRBV5-1 to TRBJ1-1; 12 bases are shared with TRBD1. In germline, CDR1 is SGHRS, CDR2 YFSETQ. CDR3 size: 14 residues. Trimming took 4 bases from V and 11 from J; bases not matched to a gene: 9. CDR3 in amino acids: CASSGGQGASAAFF. The CDR3 DNA reads TGCGCCAGCAGCGGGGGACAGGGGGCGAGTGCGGCTTTCTTT.

This clonotype was observed a few times. The genes are TRBV10-3 and TRBJ2-7; 8 bases match TRBD1. With 5 bases clipped from V and 1 base from J, the junction kept 1 base outside the gene matches. Looked up from germline, CDR1 is ENHRY and CDR2 is SYGVKD. The CDR3 is 13 amino acids. The CDR3 spells CAISRDRSYEQYF. CDR3 DNA sequence: TGTGCCATCAGTAGGGACAGGTCCTACGAGCAGTACTTC.

The sample holds many counts of this clonotype. This chain connects TRBV9 to TRBJ2-1, with a weak D call TRBD1 (5 bases). Trimming shortened V by 4 bases and J by 0 bases, and 17 bases separated the two germline ends. CDR3 size: 17 residues. CDR1 is SGDLS, CDR2 YYNGEE, per germline. CDR3: CASSPWGVSSSYNEQFF. Here the CDR3 DNA reads TGTGCCAGCAGCCCGTGGGGCGTCAGTAGCTCCTACAATGAGCAGTTCTTC.

This clonotype was recorded many times. The genes are TRBV11-2 and TRBJ2-1; D is perhaps TRBD2 (5 bases). The CDR3 extends over 11 amino acids. CDR1 SGHAT and CDR2 FQNNGV come from the germline V gene. Trimming took off 7 bases at V and 9 bases at J, with 10 bases between the two ends. CDR3 region: CASTHGVEQFF. CDR3 DNA sequence: TGTGCCAGCACCCACGGGGTTGAGCAGTTCTTC.

This clonotype has at least ten counts. The chain couples TRBV5-1 to TRBJ2-1; 7 nucleotides agree with TRBD2. The germline CDR1 and CDR2 sequences are SGHRS and YFSETQ. This CDR3 region has 15 residues. J lost 1 base, V lost 5 bases, and 6 bases had no gene match. The CDR3 loop is CASSSPSGSYNEQFF. CDR3 coding DNA: TGCGCCAGCAGTTCGCCTAGCGGATCCTACAATGAGCAGTTCTTC.

This clonotype has only a few counts. The chain recombines TRBV7-9 with TRBJ1-1, with 9 bases identical to TRBD1. Trimming took 5 bases from V and 5 from J; bases not matched to a gene: 6. The CDR3 has 14 residues. The germline V gene encodes CDR1 SEHNR and CDR2 FQNEAQ (reference sequence). The DNA for the CDR3 is TGTGCCAGCAGCCCCGGGACAGGGCATACTGAAGCTTTCTTT. Translated: CASSPGTGHTEAFF. The variable domain in full, completed from reference TRBV7-9 and TRBJ1-1, reads DTGVSQNPRHKITKRGQNVTFRCDPISEHNRLYWYRQTLGQGPEFLTYFQNEAQLEKSRLLSDRFSAERPKGSFSTLEIQRTEQGDSAMYLCASSPGTGHTEAFFGQGTRLTVV.

There are many counts of this clonotype. The V call is TRBV9, the J call TRBJ2-1; D may be TRBD1 (5 bases). CDR1 and CDR2 (germline): SGDLS, YYNGEE. Trimming cost V 3 bases and J 8 bases, with 12 bases left between them. The length of the CDR3 is 13 residues. CDR3 sequence (DNA): TGTGCCAGCAGCGCCAATAAGGGGCATGAGCAGTTCTTC. It specifies CASSANKGHEQFF.

This clonotype was counted a few times. CDR3 bases: TGTGCCAGCAGTCCCCTAAGGACAGGGGGCTACGAGCAGTACTTC. It yields the protein CASSPLRTGGYEQYF. The chain links TRBV27 to TRBJ2-7; 10 bases match TRBD1. J gave up 3 bases and V 5 bases, and 7 bases lay outside the gene matches. The CDR3 consists of 15 residues. The germline V gene encodes CDR1 MNHEY and CDR2 SMNVEV (reference sequence).

The rearrangement uses TRBV4-2 and TRBJ2-1; a possible D gene is TRBD2 (5 bases). V was cut by 4 bases and J by 2 bases, with 12 bases left in between. Per the germline V gene, CDR1 is LGHNA and CDR2 is YNFKEQ. There are 15 residues in the CDR3. The CDR3 spells CASSLRTDAYNEQFF. CDR3 DNA sequence: TGTGCCAGCAGCCTTAGGACTGACGCCTACAATGAGCAGTTCTTC.